Presented here are 7 T cell receptor beta chains from one specimen sequenced in a study of CXCR3-negative and CXCR3-positive naive CD8 T cells. Preparation of TRB cDNA libraries relied on 5' RACE carrying UMI labels. Following a re-call of the 5' RACE reads, TCRdb has one entry per CDR3 protein and lacks DNA. The table lists roughly 100,000 distinct CDR3 sequences. Study-level points and caveats: Greater hydrophobicity was found in TRB CDR3s of CXCR3-positive naive cells than of CXCR3-negative naive cells.

Their cognate antigens are unknown. Source material: naive CXCR3+ CD8+ T cells from blood. As to subset: CD45RO-CCR7+CD27+CD95- naive CD8+ T cells expressing CXCR3 (TNR3+). The receptors were sampled from a human donor in good health. Some clones in this sample may be carry-over from other donors' samples.

V and J are TRBV25-1 and TRBJ2-7; TCRdb gives TRBD1 as the D gene, but with no DNA this cannot be confirmed. The CDR3 loop spans 14 amino acids. Germline V gene sequence: CDR1 MGHDK, CDR2 SYGVNS. CDR3 amino acids: CASSDPDRSYEQYF.

The chain joins TRBV29-1 to TRBJ2-7. CDR1 and CDR2 (germline): SQVTM, ANQGSEA. The CDR3 is made up of 13 amino acids. This CDR3 reads CSVEVDSAYEQYF.

The chain is built from TRBV6-6 and TRBJ2-7; TCRdb's D gene call, TRBD1, goes unchecked for lack of DNA. The length of the CDR3 is 14 residues. Germline CDR1 and CDR2: MNHNY and SVGAGI (reference sequence). The CDR3 reads CASSYSTTGYEQYF.

The genes are TRBV7-9 and TRBJ1-1. Germline V gene data show CDR1 as SEHNR and CDR2 as FQNEAQ (reference sequence). CDR3 length: 13 amino acids. The chain's CDR3 is CASMTGEHSEAFF.

The V gene is TRBV21-1, the J gene TRBJ2-3; the TRBD2 assignment by TCRdb is unverifiable without DNA. TRBV21-1 is described as a pseudogene. The CDR3 totals 15 residues. The CDR3 loop is CATPRLAGSGDTQYF.

The chain links TRBV12-3 or TRBV12-4 to TRBJ1-4; TCRdb calls TRBD1, which cannot be checked without DNA. This CDR3 comprises 14 residues. The CDR3 loop is CASSPGGAGEKLFF.

CDR3 residues: CASSPLRGDRASYEQYF. J is TRBJ2-7 and V is TRBV28; TCRdb returns TRBD1, unconfirmable since there is no DNA. From germline, CDR1 is MDHEN and CDR2 SYDVKM. The CDR3 consists of 17 residues.